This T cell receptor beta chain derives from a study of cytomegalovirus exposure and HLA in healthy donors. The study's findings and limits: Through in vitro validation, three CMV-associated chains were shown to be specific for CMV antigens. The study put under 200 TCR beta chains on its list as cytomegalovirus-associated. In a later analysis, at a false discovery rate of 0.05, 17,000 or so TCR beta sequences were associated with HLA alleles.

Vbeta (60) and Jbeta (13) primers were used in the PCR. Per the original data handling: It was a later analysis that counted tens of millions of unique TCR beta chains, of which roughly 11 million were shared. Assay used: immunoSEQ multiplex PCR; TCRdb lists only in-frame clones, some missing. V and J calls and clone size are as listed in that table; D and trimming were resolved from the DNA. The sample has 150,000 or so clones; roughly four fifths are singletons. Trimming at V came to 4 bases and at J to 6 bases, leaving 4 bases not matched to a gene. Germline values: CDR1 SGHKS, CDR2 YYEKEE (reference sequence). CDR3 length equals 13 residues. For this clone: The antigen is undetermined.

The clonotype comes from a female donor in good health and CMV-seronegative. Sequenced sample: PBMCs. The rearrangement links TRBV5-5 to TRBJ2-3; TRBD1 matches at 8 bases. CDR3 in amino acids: CASSEDRVDTQYF. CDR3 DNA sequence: TGTGCCAGCAGCGAGGACAGGGTCGATACGCAGTATTTT.